This T cell receptor beta chain came from a study of cytomegalovirus exposure and HLA in healthy donors. V lost 6 bases to trimming and J lost 1 base, with 13 bases between them. Looked up from germline, CDR1 is SGHVS and CDR2 is FQNEAQ. The CDR3 has 15 amino acids. Concerning this clone: Its antigen is still unknown.

PCR was performed using 60 Vbeta and 13 Jbeta primers. The data were produced by immunoSEQ multiplex PCR, yet TCRdb's version contains in-frame clones alone and is incomplete. Of 25,000 to 30,000 clones listed, about three fifths are singletons. Findings of the study overall: Investigators reported approximately 150 TCR beta chains as tied to cytomegalovirus. An analysis done earlier found most TCR beta V segments productive about 90% or about 30% of the time.

This TCR was recovered from a male donor in good health and CMV-seropositive. Source material: PBMCs. This rearrangement joins TRBV7-8 to TRBJ1-5, with a tentative D call TRBD1 (6 bases). The CDR3 loop is CASSTGQGSNQPQHF. The CDR3 DNA follows: TGTGCCAGCAGTACAGGGCAGGGAAGCAATCAGCCCCAGCATTTT. Looking up the rest from reference TRBV7-8 and TRBJ1-5 gives the full variable domain: GAGVSQSPRYKVAKRGQDVALRCDPISGHVSLFWYQQALGQGPEFLTYFQNEAQLDKSGLPSDRFFAERPEGSVSTLKIQRTQQEDSAVYLCASSTGQGSNQPQHFGDGTRLSIL.